This TCR beta chain derives from a study of T-cell reconstitution after alpha-beta-depleted transplantation in children (dated by TCRdb to the mid-2010s). About the study as a whole: The study quantitatively tracked T-cell immune reconstitution after TCRalphabeta/CD19-depleted allogeneic hematopoietic cell transplantation in children using TCR repertoire profiling.

This clonotype showed up just a few times. The specificity of this receptor is unknown. No base-level quality is on record; no much larger clone is a single base apart. Compared with germline, V lacks 6 bases and J lacks 6 bases; bases without a gene match: 15. Per the germline V gene (reference sequence), DFQATT is the CDR1 and SNEGSKA is the CDR2. From the cysteine through the phenylalanine, the CDR3 covers 15 amino acids. Only the CDR3 region is kept as DNA, spanning 45 bases read in frame from base 1. Libraries were built with PCR. Data came from an Illumina HiSeq 2500. TCR library preparation used molecular barcoding, with unique molecular identifiers applied to normalize quantification of the TCRbeta repertoire. TCRdb handled the public reads itself, with Q25 trimming in fastp and clone calling in MiXCR, and kept productive beta chains. All rows with the same CDR3 protein become a single entry with the most common DNA and genes. This sample lists almost 500,000 distinct CDR3 sequences; 9.5% to 15% were detected once. The ten largest clones add up to over 5.5% of the sample.

The origin of this receptor is a human donor who donated a stem cell graft to a child with combined immunodeficiency. The material sequenced was PBMCs from the stem cell graft donor, taken from the stem cell graft. This chain joins TRBV20-1 to TRBJ2-3, with 7 bases in between that match TRBD2. In nucleotides, the sequence is TGCAGTGCACCTCACCTAGCGGAGCCGGGGGATACGCAGTATTTT. Its product reads: CSAPHLAEPGDTQYF.